This paragraph covers one T cell receptor (beta chain) sequence. These data belong to a study of T-cell memory formation after mild COVID-19. TCRdb called the 5' RACE reads again in MiXCR, with one record for every CDR3 protein. Of almost 550,000 distinct CDR3 sequences in the sample, about a fifth were seen once. The V and J ends lost 5 bases and 5 bases respectively, with 13 bases between them. This CDR3 region has 13 residues. Germline assignment: CDR1 GTSNPN and CDR2 SVGIG (reference sequence). The origin of this receptor is an adult woman who had mild COVID-19 (a few samples of this study predate the infection). Cell type and time point are not known. Sequenced: PBMCs or a T cell subset sorted from them (not recorded which). The chain combines TRBV30 with TRBJ2-1, with a possible D match to TRBD2 (5 bases). The CDR3 here is CAWDVGSHNEQFF. DNA for the CDR3: TGTGCCTGGGATGTAGGGAGCCACAATGAGCAGTTCTTC.